The 22 T cell receptor beta chains presented below share a single source sample, sequenced in a study of identical twins. Via MiXCR, TCRdb re-called the 5' RACE reads, giving one row per CDR3 protein. The sample lists about 210,000 distinct CDR3 sequences, about a tenth occurring once. The sequencing sample was made of memory (CD45RO+) T cells sorted from blood. All receptors come from a woman aged 18 to 35 in good health.

V gene TRBV20-1 combines with J gene TRBJ2-5; the D gene is possibly TRBD2 (6 bases). CDR1 is DFQATT and CDR2 is SNEGSKA in the germline V gene (reference sequence). The CDR3 consists of 13 residues. V was trimmed by 3 bases and J by 4 bases, leaving 12 bases between them. CDR3 DNA: TGCAGTGCTAGGCTCGGGAGTGGAGAGACCCAGTACTTC. It specifies CSARLGSGETQYF.

This clonotype was seen at least ten times. The chain employs TRBV12-3 or TRBV12-4 and TRBJ2-1; TRBD2 matches 7 bases. V lost 6 bases to trimming and J lost 0 bases; unmatched junction nucleotides: 8. CDR3 size: 16 residues. This chain's CDR3 is CASRGGLDPSYNEQFF. For the CDR3, the DNA is TGTGCCAGCAGGGGCGGACTAGATCCCTCCTACAATGAGCAGTTCTTC.

Concerning this clonotype itself: One end of the junction does not line up with germline, which may come from a read error. The chain recombines TRBV7-2 with TRBJ2-1; D is unclear. The CDR3 has 12 amino acids. CDR1 and CDR2 from the germline V gene are SGHTA and FQGNSA. CDR3 loop: CASNLVTSQQFF. The CDR3 coding sequence is TGTGCCAGCAACTTAGTAACTTCCCAGCAGTTCTTC.

This clonotype has more than one count but fewer than ten. The chain employs TRBV2 and TRBJ1-5, with a possible D match to TRBD1 (5 bases). There are 15 residues in the CDR3. CDR1 SNHLY and CDR2 FYNNEI come from the germline V gene. Trimming left V 9 bases short and J 1 base short, with 16 bases between. CDR3 protein: CASAREGWSNQPQHF. CDR3 DNA sequence: TGTGCCAGTGCCAGGGAGGGTTGGAGCAATCAGCCCCAGCATTTT. Using reference TRBV2 and TRBJ1-5 for the parts outside the CDR3, the full variable domain is EPEVTQTPSHQVTQMGQEVILRCVPISNHLYFYWYRQILGQKVEFLVSFYNNEISEKSEIFDDQFSVERPDGSNFTLKIRSTKLEDSAMYFCASAREGWSNQPQHFGDGTRLSIL.

The chain combines TRBV7-2 with TRBJ2-3; a possible D gene is TRBD2 (5 bases). This CDR3 has 15 amino acids. The V and J ends lost 2 bases and 4 bases respectively, with 13 bases between them. CDR1 and CDR2 from the germline V gene are SGHTA and FQGNSA. The CDR3 sequence: CASSLLSGRADTQYF. DNA for the CDR3: TGTGCCAGCAGCTTATTATCGGGGAGAGCAGATACGCAGTATTTT.

The chain carries TRBV7-9 and TRBJ2-2; the match to TRBD2 covers 12 bases. Per germline, CDR1 SEHNR and CDR2 FQNEAQ (reference sequence). The CDR3 is 17 amino acids. Germline trimming cut 8 bases from V and 4 bases from J; bases unmatched to any gene: 11. The DNA for the CDR3 is TGTGCCAGCGGGGTGACTAGCGGGAGCGTCGGCACCGGGGAGCTGTTTTTT. This gives the protein CASGVTSGSVGTGELFF.

In this sample, this clonotype turned up many times. This chain uses TRBV7-9 with TRBJ2-3, with a possible D match to TRBD2 (6 bases). The CDR3 contains 16 residues. CDR1 is SEHNR, CDR2 FQNEAQ, per germline (reference sequence). Trimming stripped 5 bases from V and 0 bases from J, with 15 bases between. The CDR3 spells CASSTGTGASTDTQYF. CDR3 coding DNA: TGTGCCAGCAGCACCGGGACTGGAGCTAGCACAGATACGCAGTATTTT.

This clonotype was seen at least ten times. The chain carries TRBV7-9 and TRBJ2-3; D is undetermined. The germline V gene encodes CDR1 SEHNR and CDR2 FQNEAQ (reference sequence). V lost 4 bases, J lost 6 bases, and 11 bases lay in between. The CDR3 loop spans 13 amino acids. The CDR3 sequence: CASSSTRGDTQYF. As DNA, the CDR3 is TGTGCCAGCAGCTCCACTCGCGGCGATACGCAGTATTTT.

This clonotype was seen repeatedly, ten times or more. J is TRBJ1-5 and V is TRBV5-1, with 10 bases identical to TRBD1. This CDR3 spans 14 amino acids. Germline values: CDR1 SGHRS, CDR2 YFSETQ. Losses at the gene ends were 4 bases for V and 6 bases for J; bases not matched to a gene: 4. As DNA, the CDR3 is TGCGCCAGCAGCCAGGGACAGGGGATTCAGCCCCAGCATTTT. Translation gives CASSQGQGIQPQHF.

The chain joins TRBV20-1 to TRBJ1-5; D is ambiguous. The germline gives CDR1 DFQATT, CDR2 SNEGSKA (reference sequence). The CDR3 extends over 12 amino acids. V lost 1 base to trimming and J lost 4 bases, with 5 bases between them. The CDR3 DNA follows: TGCAGTGCTAGAGGGACGAATCAGCCCCAGCATTTT. Translated: CSARGTNQPQHF.

This clonotype was found many times. CDR3 amino acids: CASSLALDPYGYTF. CDR3 sequence (DNA): TGTGCCAGCAGCTTAGCGCTGGATCCTTATGGCTACACCTTC. The chain links TRBV7-9 to TRBJ1-2; D not certain. V lost 0 bases and J lost 5, with 10 bases in between. The CDR3 covers 14 residues. Looked up from germline, CDR1 is SEHNR and CDR2 is FQNEAQ (reference sequence).

This clonotype was seen at least ten times. The rearrangement uses TRBV12-3 or TRBV12-4 and TRBJ2-5, with 10 bases that match TRBD1. The CDR3 extends over 15 amino acids. After removal of 1 base from V and 5 bases from J, the junction contained 4 bases not matched to a gene. The CDR3 DNA is TGTGCCAGCAGTTTAGTGGGACAGGGGTTGGAGACCCAGTACTTC. This translates into CASSLVGQGLETQYF.

The rearrangement joins TRBV5-4 to TRBJ2-4, with D possibly TRBD2 on 5 matching bases. This CDR3 contains 15 residues. The germline CDR1 and CDR2 sequences are SGHNT and YYREEE (reference sequence). The ends were cut back, 4 bases at V and 0 bases at J, with 11 bases in the middle. DNA of the CDR3: TGTGCCAGCAGCCCGGGAAGGCTAGCCAAAAACATTCAGTACTTC. Encoded protein: CASSPGRLAKNIQYF.

The chain carries TRBV20-1 and TRBJ2-1; 13 bases map to TRBD2. V lost 3 bases to trimming and J lost 10 bases; unmatched junction nucleotides: 15. CDR3 size: 17 residues. CDR1 is DFQATT, CDR2 SNEGSKA, per germline (reference sequence). This CDR3 is CSASSPQRLAGGWEQFF. The CDR3 nucleotides read TGCAGTGCTAGTTCCCCTCAGAGACTAGCGGGAGGTTGGGAGCAGTTCTTC.

This clonotype turned up a few times. The chain has TRBV29-1 and TRBJ2-3; 9 bases align to TRBD2. CDR1 is SQVTM and CDR2 is ANQGSEA in the germline V gene. The trim removed 7 bases at V and 5 bases at J, leaving 10 bases unmatched. The CDR3 totals 14 residues. CDR3 region: CSAGPAGGVDTQYF. The CDR3 DNA follows: TGCAGCGCCGGACCGGCGGGAGGGGTAGATACGCAGTATTTT.

This clonotype came up a few times. This chain uses TRBV20-1 with TRBJ2-7; D possibly corresponds to TRBD1 (5 bases). Germline CDR1 reads DFQATT; CDR2 reads SNEGSKA (reference sequence). Trimming removed 7 bases at V and 3 bases at J, with 13 bases between. The CDR3 length is 12 residues. Here the CDR3 DNA reads TGCAGTGTTCGCGGCGGACACTACGAGCAGTACTTC. Protein sequence: CSVRGGHYEQYF.

This clonotype was seen a handful of times. The CDR3 DNA reads TGCGCCAGCAGTGAGTCGAGGTTAGGACTAGCGTTAGACAATGAGCAGTTCTTC. Translating it yields CASSESRLGLALDNEQFF. The chain couples TRBV10-2 to TRBJ2-1; 9 bases match TRBD2. This CDR3 is 18 amino acids long. Trimming removed 0 bases from V and 5 bases from J; junction bases left unmatched: 11. The germline gives CDR1 WSHSY, CDR2 SAAADI.

This clonotype has just a few counts. The J gene is TRBJ1-4, the V gene TRBV29-1; perhaps TRBD1 as D (6 bases). The CDR3 consists of 14 residues. The germline V gene encodes CDR1 SQVTM and CDR2 ANQGSEA. Trimming removed 5 bases at V and 4 bases at J, with 14 bases between. The CDR3 sequence is CSVFTGPNNEKLFF. The CDR3 region has the DNA TGCAGCGTTTTTACAGGGCCCAATAATGAAAAACTGTTTTTT.

This chain links TRBV9 with TRBJ1-2, with D possibly matching TRBD1 (5 bases). V lost 8 bases and J 3 bases, leaving 14 bases between the germline ends. CDR1 and CDR2 (germline): SGDLS, YYNGEE. The CDR3 has 13 residues. CDR3 sequence: CARVGGGYYGYTF. CDR3 DNA: TGTGCCAGAGTTGGTGGGGGGTACTATGGCTACACCTTC.

This clonotype was seen more than once but under ten times. The chain recombines TRBV24-1 with TRBJ2-5; the D gene is possibly TRBD2 (5 bases). CDR3 length: 13 amino acids. From germline, CDR1 is KGHDR and CDR2 SFDVKD. The V and J ends lost 4 bases and 4 bases respectively, with 9 bases between them. CDR3 amino acids: CATSDPRAETQYF. DNA for the CDR3: TGTGCCACCAGTGACCCGAGGGCAGAGACCCAGTACTTC.

The genes are TRBV5-1 and TRBJ1-5, with 10 bases identical to TRBD1. V lost 4 bases to trimming and J lost 8 bases; unmatched junction nucleotides: 9. The germline gives CDR1 SGHRS, CDR2 YFSETQ. The CDR3 totals 15 residues. The DNA of the CDR3 is TGCGCCAGCAGCGCCGGGACAGGGGACGGGGAGCCCCAGCATTTT. It translates to CASSAGTGDGEPQHF.

The J gene is TRBJ2-7, the V gene TRBV10-3; 10 positions match TRBD2. The CDR3 totals 12 residues. Germline CDR1 is ENHRY and CDR2 is SYGVKD. The junction had 8 bases not matched to a gene; V was cut back by 9 bases and J by 9 bases. The CDR3 here is CAIGLAASGQYF. In DNA form, the CDR3 reads TGTGCCATAGGACTAGCGGCCTCGGGGCAGTACTTC.